Listed below are T cell receptor beta chains from one sample, sequenced in a study of blood T cells in healthy people across ages. MiXCR was run by TCRdb on the 5' RACE reads, yielding one entry per CDR3 protein. The table has hundreds of thousands of distinct CDR3 sequences, 35% to 40% seen once. Material: blood. These TCRs come from a man between 18 and 35 years old in good health. CDR3s include the opening cysteine and the closing phenylalanine or tryptophan. D genes are given only for firm matches. The size entry is marked missing in some rows and otherwise reads once, few, many or a size class.

>few|NA|TRBV4-2|TRBJ2-1|15
TGTGCCAGCAGCCAAGGGTGGGGGGTCTACAATGAGCAGTTCTTC
CASSQGWGVYNEQFF
>NA|TRBD1|TRBV27|TRBJ1-1|14
TGTGCCAGCAGTTTAGACAGGGGGACTTCTGAAGCTTTCTTT
CASSLDRGTSEAFF
>few|NA|TRBV2|TRBJ2-7|17
TGTGCCAGCAGTGAAGCGCTTCGATGGGACCTCCAATCCGAGCAGTACTTC
CASSEALRWDLQSEQYF
>NA|NA|TRBV6-1|TRBJ2-1|14
TGTGCCAGCACCCCCGGGACGCGGTACAATGAGCAGTTCTTC
CASTPGTRYNEQFF
>NA|NA|TRBV5-5|TRBJ1-1|14
TGTGCCAGCAGCTTATTGGGGGCTCTCACTGAAGCTTTCTTT
CASSLLGALTEAFF
>many|TRBD1|TRBV4-3|TRBJ2-7|16
TGCGCCAGCAGCCAAGGGGTTAGGACAGGAACCTACGAGCAGTACTTC
CASSQGVRTGTYEQYF
>few|NA|TRBV28|TRBJ2-5|15
TGTGCCAGTAACTTTAGGGCTAGCAGTAAAGAGACCCAGTACTTC
CASNFRASSKETQYF
>NA|NA|TRBV20-1|TRBJ2-7|15
TGCAGTGCTAGGGCGGGGTCGACACCGCGGGATGAGCAGTACTTC
CSARAGSTPRDEQYF
>NA|NA|TRBV4-2|TRBJ2-7|15
TGTGCCAGCAGCCCCACCGCTGGGGGACACTACGAGCAGTACTTC
CASSPTAGGHYEQYF
>many|NA|TRBV7-4|TRBJ2-5|14
TGTGCCAGCAGCTTAGCGGGGGGGCACGAGACCCAGTACTTC
CASSLAGGHETQYF
>few|NA|TRBV12-3/TRBV12-4|TRBJ2-2|14
TGTGCCAGCCGAGGGGGGGTGAACACCGGGGAGCTGTTTTTT
CASRGGVNTGELFF